This TCR beta chain was recorded in a study of neurological immune-mediated disorders. This clonotype was observed many times. The antigen remains unidentified. The cDNA was synthesized by 5'RACE incorporating 10-nucleotide random UMIs. TCRdb used MiXCR to reprocess the 5' RACE reads, holding one entry per CDR3 protein. The sample lists about 62,000 distinct CDR3 sequences; 3.5% to 4.5% were seen once. Findings and caveats of the study: Multiple sclerosis, the disease with the least TCR clonal expansion, fell below healthy controls, whereas HTLV-1-associated myelopathy showed the most.

Trimming removed 8 bases from V and 1 base from J, with 15 bases in between. Germline values: CDR1 MNHEY, CDR2 SVGEGT. This CDR3 is built from 14 residues. The gene calls are TRBV6-2 or TRBV6-3 and TRBJ2-7; a weak D match, TRBD2 (7 bases). Sequenced sample: PBMCs. The TCR comes from a woman between 45 and 65 years old with multiple sclerosis. The CDR3 region is CASARGAVSYEQYF. The CDR3 bases are TGTGCCAGCGCTCGGGGGGCCGTTTCCTACGAGCAGTACTTC.